Below, 5 T cell receptor beta chains from the same sample are listed, as sequenced in a study of cytomegalovirus exposure and HLA in healthy donors. Profiling relied on immunoSEQ multiplex PCR, and the TCRdb table lists in-frame clones only, not all of them. Of around 350,000 clones in the sample, 80% to 90% were seen once. The sample consisted of PBMCs. The receptors come from a woman aged 18 to 35 in good health and CMV-seronegative.

The chain is built from TRBV28 and TRBJ1-2; TRBD1 is a possible D gene (6 bases). Deletions cut 4 bases from V and 8 bases from J, with 14 bases between. There are 13 residues in the CDR3. Germline values: CDR1 MDHEN, CDR2 SYDVKM. The CDR3 bases are TGTGCCAGCAGTTCCCGGACAGCTATGGGCTACACCTTC. Protein product: CASSSRTAMGYTF.

Turning to this clone: A much bigger clone sits one base away, suggesting this may be a read error. The chain recombines TRBV5-5 with TRBJ2-1, with 8 nucleotides matching TRBD2. From germline, CDR1 is SGHKS and CDR2 YYEKEE (reference sequence). With V trimmed by 4 bases and J by 3 bases, 3 bases remained unmatched. The CDR3 spans 14 residues. CDR3 loop: CASSASGSYNEQFF. CDR3 bases: TGTGCCAGCAGCGCCAGCGGGAGCTACAATGAGCAGTTCTTC.

The chain is built from TRBV18 and TRBJ2-5; 8 positions agree with TRBD2. CDR1 is KGHSH and CDR2 is LQKENI in the germline V gene. The length of the CDR3 is 15 residues. Losses at the gene ends were 3 bases for V and 1 base for J; bases not matched to a gene: 4. The CDR3 reads CASSPSTSGQETQYF. For the CDR3, the DNA is TGTGCCAGCTCACCTTCCACTAGCGGCCAAGAGACCCAGTACTTC.

The V gene is TRBV19, the J gene TRBJ2-3, with D tentatively TRBD2 (6 bases). Trimming cost V 8 bases and J 4 bases, with 22 bases left between them. In germline, CDR1 is LNHDA, CDR2 SQIVND (reference sequence). This CDR3 spans 16 amino acids. The CDR3 DNA sequence: TGTGCCAGTGAGGAAGTGGGGGGAGTGGGCGCAGATACGCAGTATTTT. Translating it yields CASEEVGGVGADTQYF.

In its sample, this clone was seen once. CDR3 DNA sequence: TGTGCCAGCAGCCCAGACGGGACTTTCAATGAGCAGTTCTTC. Its protein is CASSPDGTFNEQFF. V gene TRBV5-4 combines with J gene TRBJ2-1; TRBD2 might be the D (6 bases). Germline V gives CDR1 SGHNT, CDR2 YYREEE (reference sequence). This CDR3 has 14 amino acids. V lost 4 bases, J lost 6 bases, and 14 bases lay in between.